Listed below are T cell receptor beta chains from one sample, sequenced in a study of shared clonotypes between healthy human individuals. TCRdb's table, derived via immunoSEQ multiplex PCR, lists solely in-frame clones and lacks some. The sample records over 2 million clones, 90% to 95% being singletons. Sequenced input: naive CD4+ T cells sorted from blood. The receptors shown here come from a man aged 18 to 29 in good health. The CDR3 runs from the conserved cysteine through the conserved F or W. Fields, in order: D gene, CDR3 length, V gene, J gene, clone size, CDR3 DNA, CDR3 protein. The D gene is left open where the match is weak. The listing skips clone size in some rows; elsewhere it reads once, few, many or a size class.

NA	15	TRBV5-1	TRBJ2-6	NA	TGCGCCAGCAGCTTGGAGGGAGCTGGGGCCAACGTCCTGACTTTC	CASSLEGAGANVLTF
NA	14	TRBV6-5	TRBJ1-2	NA	TGTGCCAGCAGATCCGGGCCCGGGGACTATGGCTACACCTTC	CASRSGPGDYGYTF
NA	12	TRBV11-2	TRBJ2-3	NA	TGTGCCAGCAGCTTCGGGGTGGATACGCAGTATTTT	CASSFGVDTQYF
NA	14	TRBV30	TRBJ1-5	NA	TGTGCCTGGAGATTCCAGGGCGGGGATCAGCCCCAGCATTTT	CAWRFQGGDQPQHF
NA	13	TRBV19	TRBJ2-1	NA	TGTGCCAGTAGTATCCACATATACAATGAGCAGTTCTTC	CASSIHIYNEQFF
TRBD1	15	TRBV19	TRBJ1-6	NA	TGTGCCAGTAGGGAGCAGGGGGCCAATAATTCACCCCTCCACTTT	CASREQGANNSPLHF
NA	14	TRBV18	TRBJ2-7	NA	TGTGCCAGCTCACCAGCCGGACAGAGCTACGAGCAGTACTTC	CASSPAGQSYEQYF
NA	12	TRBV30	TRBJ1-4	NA	TGTGCCTGGGGGGTAGGAGGGGAAAAACTGTTTTTT	CAWGVGGEKLFF
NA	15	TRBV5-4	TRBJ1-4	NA	TGTGCCAGCAGCCTAGCCGCGGCAACTAATGAAAAACTGTTTTTT	CASSLAAATNEKLFF
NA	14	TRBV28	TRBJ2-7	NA	TGTGCCAGCAGTTTAGTCCCAGTCATGGACGAGCAGTACTTC	CASSLVPVMDEQYF
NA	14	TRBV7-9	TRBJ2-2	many	TGTGCCAGCAGCCTATCTTTACGGACCGGGGAGCTGTTTTTT	CASSLSLRTGELFF
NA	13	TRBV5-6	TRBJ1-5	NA	TGTGCCAGCAGCTACACGGGGAGGCAGCCCCAGCATTTT	CASSYTGRQPQHF
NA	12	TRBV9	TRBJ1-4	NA	TGTGCCAGCAGCCCCCAGGGACAAAAACTGTTTTTT	CASSPQGQKLFF
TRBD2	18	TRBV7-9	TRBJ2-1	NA	TGTGCCAGCAGCTCCGGACTAGCGGGAGGGCATCAGTGGAATGAGCAGTTCTTC	CASSSGLAGGHQWNEQFF
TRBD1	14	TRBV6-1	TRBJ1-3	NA	TGTGCCAGCAGAGACAGGGGGAAGGGAAACACCATATATTTT	CASRDRGKGNTIYF
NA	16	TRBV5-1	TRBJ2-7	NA	TGCGCCAGCAGACTGCTCCCCGGGACGGCCACCTACGAGCAGTACTTC	CASRLLPGTATYEQYF
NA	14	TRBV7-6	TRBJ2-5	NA	TGTGCCAGCAGCTTAGCGATCCAGCGAGAGACCCAGTACTTC	CASSLAIQRETQYF
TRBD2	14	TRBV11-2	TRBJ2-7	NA	TGTGCCAGCAGCTTAGTAGCGGGAACCTACGAGCAGTACTTC	CASSLVAGTYEQYF
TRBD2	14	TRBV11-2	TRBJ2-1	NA	TGTGCCAGCAGCTCAGGACTAGCGGGGGGCGAGCAGTTCTTC	CASSSGLAGGEQFF
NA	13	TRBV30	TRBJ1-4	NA	TGTGCCTGGAGTGTACGGGACGGTGAAAAACTGTTTTTT	CAWSVRDGEKLFF
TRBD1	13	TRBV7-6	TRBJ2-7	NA	TGTGCCAGCAGCCGGGACAGAAAATACGAGCAGTACTTC	CASSRDRKYEQYF
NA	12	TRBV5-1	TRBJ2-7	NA	TGCGCCAGCAGCTTGAGACAGCACGAGCAGTACTTC	CASSLRQHEQYF
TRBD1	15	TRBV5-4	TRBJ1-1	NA	TGTGCCAGCAGCAACCCGGGACAGGGGAACACTGAAGCTTTCTTT	CASSNPGQGNTEAFF
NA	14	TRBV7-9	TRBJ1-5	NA	TGTGCCAGCAGCGGTGGACAGCTCAATCAGCCCCAGCATTTT	CASSGGQLNQPQHF
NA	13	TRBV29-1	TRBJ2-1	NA	TGCAGCCTGGAGCCTTTAAACCACAATGAGCAGTTCTTC	CSLEPLNHNEQFF
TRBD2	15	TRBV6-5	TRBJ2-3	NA	TGTGCCAGCGTTCGGACTAGCGGGGGGACAGATACGCAGTATTTT	CASVRTSGGTDTQYF
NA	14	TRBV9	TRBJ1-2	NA	TGTGCCAGCAGCGAGAGGGGGGAGAACTATGGCTACACCTTC	CASSERGENYGYTF
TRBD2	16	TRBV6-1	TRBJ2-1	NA	TGTGCCAGCAGTGAACAAGTACTAGCGGGTTCTTGGGAGCAGTTCTTC	CASSEQVLAGSWEQFF
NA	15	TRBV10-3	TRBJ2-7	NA	TGTGCCATCAGTGTTTCTAGCATGGGTTCCTACGAGCAGTACTTC	CAISVSSMGSYEQYF
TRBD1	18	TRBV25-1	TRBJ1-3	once	TGTGCCAGCAGTGAATCGCCGGGACAGGGGCCATCTGGAAACACCATATATTTT	CASSESPGQGPSGNTIYF
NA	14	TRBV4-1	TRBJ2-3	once	TGCGCCAGCAGCGGGGCCCTACGCCTGGATACGCAGTATTTT	CASSGALRLDTQYF
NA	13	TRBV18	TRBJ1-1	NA	TGTGCCAGCTCACCACCCGGACAGCCCGAAGCTTTCTTT	CASSPPGQPEAFF
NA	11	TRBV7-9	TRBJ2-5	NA	TGTGCCAGCAGCACCACGGAGACCCAGTACTTC	CASSTTETQYF
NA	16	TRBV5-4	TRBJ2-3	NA	TGTGCCAGCAGCTTTTTTGGGGGAGTTGGAACAGATACGCAGTATTTT	CASSFFGGVGTDTQYF
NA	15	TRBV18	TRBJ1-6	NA	TGTGCCAGCTCACCGCAAGGGTCGACTGGATCACCCCTCCACTTT	CASSPQGSTGSPLHF
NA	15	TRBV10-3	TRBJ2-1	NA	TGTGCCATCAGTGAGCCCGGACGGACCTACAATGAGCAGTTCTTC	CAISEPGRTYNEQFF
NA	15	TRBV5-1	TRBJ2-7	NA	TGCGCCAGCAGCCCCTCGGGACCTCACTTATACGAGCAGTACTTC	CASSPSGPHLYEQYF
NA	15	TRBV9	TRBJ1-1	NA	TGTGCCAGCAGCGCCCTTGTAAGGATGAACACTGAAGCTTTCTTT	CASSALVRMNTEAFF
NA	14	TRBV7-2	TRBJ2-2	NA	TGTGCCAGCGGGACCCAGGACAGAACCGGGGAGCTGTTTTTT	CASGTQDRTGELFF
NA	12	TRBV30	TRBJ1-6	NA	TGTGCCATCGGCAGGGCGGTTTCACCCCTCCACTTT	CAIGRAVSPLHF
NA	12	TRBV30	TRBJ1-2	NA	TGTGCCTGGAGTGTGGAGCGAGTGAGCTACACCTTC	CAWSVERVSYTF
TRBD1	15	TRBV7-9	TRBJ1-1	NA	TGTGCCAGCAGCTTAGGGGACAGGACGAACACTGAAGCTTTCTTT	CASSLGDRTNTEAFF
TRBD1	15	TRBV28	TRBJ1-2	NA	TGTGCCAGCAGTTCCCCGGGACAGGGGGGCTATGGCTACACCTTC	CASSSPGQGGYGYTF
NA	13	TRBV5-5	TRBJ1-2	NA	TGTGCCAGCAGCTTGGGTGAGAACTATGGCTACACCTTC	CASSLGENYGYTF
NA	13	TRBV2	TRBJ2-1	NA	TGTGCCAGCCAGGGTAGCTCCTACAATGAGCAGTTCTTC	CASQGSSYNEQFF
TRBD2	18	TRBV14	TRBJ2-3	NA	TGTGCCAGCAGCCTGCGACTAGCGGACCTTCCGGACGCAGATACGCAGTATTTT	CASSLRLADLPDADTQYF
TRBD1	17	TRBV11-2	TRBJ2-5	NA	TGTGCCAGCAGCTTAGGTGGTCGGACAGGCACCCAAGAGACCCAGTACTTC	CASSLGGRTGTQETQYF